These 12 T cell receptor beta chains share one sample of origin, sequenced in a study of cytomegalovirus exposure and HLA in healthy donors. Use of 60 Vbeta and 13 Jbeta primers characterized the PCR. Produced via immunoSEQ multiplex PCR; TCRdb's table is partial and in-frame only. The sample lists roughly 150,000 clones, approximately 80% seen once, with over 2% in the top ten. The sample taken for sequencing was PBMCs. These receptors were obtained from a young man in good health and CMV-seronegative.

The CDR3 DNA reads as TGTGCCAGCAGCCCAGGGGGGCGAGGCACAGATACGCAGTATTTT. Its translation: CASSPGGRGTDTQYF. This chain uses TRBV28 with TRBJ2-3; perhaps TRBD1 as D (7 bases). The CDR3 runs 15 residues. V dropped 6 bases and J dropped 1 base, with 14 bases sitting between them. Germline V gene lookup returns CDR1 MDHEN and CDR2 SYDVKM.

The V call is TRBV7-9, the J call TRBJ2-1, with 8 positions matching TRBD2. CDR1 SEHNR and CDR2 FQNEAQ come from the germline V gene (reference sequence). V shed 1 base, J shed 1 base, and the junction held 0 bases outside the gene matches. The CDR3 sequence is 15 residues long. Written as DNA, the CDR3 is TGTGCCAGCAGCTTAGAGCGGGAGTCCTACAATGAGCAGTTCTTC. This codes for CASSLERESYNEQFF.

V gene TRBV13 combines with J gene TRBJ2-2; D is possibly TRBD2 (5 bases). This CDR3 is built from 14 residues. Germline lookup yields CDR1 PRHDT and CDR2 FYEKMQ (reference sequence). V gave up 6 bases and J gave up 5 bases, with 13 bases separating them. In DNA form, the CDR3 reads TGTGCCAGCAGAGATTGGAGGAGAACCGGGGAGCTGTTTTTT. This gives the protein CASRDWRRTGELFF.

The chain uses TRBV28 and TRBJ2-1; D possibly corresponds to TRBD2 (6 bases). The CDR3 is made up of 13 amino acids. The V and J ends lost 6 bases and 9 bases respectively, with 15 bases between them. Germline CDR1 and CDR2: MDHEN and SYDVKM. The CDR3 spells CASRSLGRGEQFF. The CDR3 DNA reads TGTGCCAGCAGGTCCCTGGGGCGGGGTGAGCAGTTCTTC.

The rearrangement joins TRBV2 to TRBJ2-1; no firm D call. V was pared by 5 bases and J by 6 bases, with 5 bases between. CDR1 SNHLY and CDR2 FYNNEI come from the germline V gene. The CDR3 runs to 11 residues. The CDR3 loop reads CASSSFNEQFF. The CDR3 nucleotides are TGTGCCAGCAGTTCGTTCAATGAGCAGTTCTTC.

This chain links TRBV7-2 with TRBJ1-5; the D is unclear. Trimming shortened V by 5 bases and J by 9 bases, and 20 bases separated the two germline ends. The CDR3 spans 15 residues. Germline CDR1 and CDR2: SGHTA and FQGNSA. The CDR3 reads CASSARPGGLGPQHF. In DNA form, the CDR3 reads TGTGCCAGCAGCGCGCGGCCCGGAGGGCTAGGGCCCCAGCATTTT. The full variable domain, its missing parts supplied by reference TRBV7-2 and TRBJ1-5, is GAGVSQSPSNKVTEKGKDVELRCDPISGHTALYWYRQSLGQGLEFLIYFQGNSAPDKSGLPSDRFSAERTGGSVSTLTIQRTQQEDSAVYLCASSARPGGLGPQHFGDGTRLSIL.

At least ten counts were recorded for this clone. V usage is TRBV27 and J usage is TRBJ1-4, with D possibly matching TRBD1 (5 bases). V shed 5 bases and J shed 3 bases, with 16 bases lying between them. Germline V gene lookup returns CDR1 MNHEY and CDR2 SMNVEV (reference sequence). The CDR3 sequence is 16 residues long. The DNA of the CDR3 is TGTGCCAGCAGTCGCATACCGGGACTTTCTAATGAAAAACTGTTTTTT. Residues: CASSRIPGLSNEKLFF.

V gene TRBV6-1 combines with J gene TRBJ2-2; D remains ambiguous. The CDR3 runs to 13 residues. The V and J ends lost 1 base and 6 bases respectively, with 6 bases between them. Germline CDR1 reads MNHNS; CDR2 reads SASEGT. CDR3 nucleotides: TGTGCCAGCAGTGAAGTGGCCCCCGGGGAGCTGTTTTTT. Residues: CASSEVAPGELFF.

V and J are TRBV4-1 and TRBJ2-1, with 12 bases matching TRBD1. Germline V gene lookup returns CDR1 MGHRA and CDR2 YSYEKL. With V trimmed by 0 bases and J by 10 bases, 13 bases remained unmatched. CDR3 length: 18 amino acids. CDR3 residues: CASSQDRERGTGGAEQFF. In DNA, the CDR3 is TGCGCCAGCAGCCAAGATAGAGAACGCGGGACAGGGGGCGCGGAGCAGTTCTTC.

The chain joins TRBV27 to TRBJ2-4; 12 bases map to TRBD2. The V segment lost 6 bases and the J segment 0 bases; nucleotides outside the gene matches: 6. CDR1 and CDR2 from the germline V gene are MNHEY and SMNVEV (reference sequence). CDR3 size: 17 residues. In DNA form, the CDR3 reads TGTGCCAGCAGCTCGGGACTAGCGGGTCTAGCCAAAAACATTCAGTACTTC. It yields the protein CASSSGLAGLAKNIQYF.

Concerning this clone itself: One end of the junction fails to match germline, which may point to a read error. The chain uses TRBV7-7 and TRBJ2-3; 8 bases are a match to TRBD2. Germline V gene sequence: CDR1 SSHAT, CDR2 FNYEAQ (reference sequence). The CDR3 is made up of 13 amino acids. CDR3 protein: CASSGGLAGTQYF. As DNA, the CDR3 is TGTGCTAGCAGCGGTGGACTAGCCGGTACGCAGTATTTT. Full variable domain (rest looked up from reference TRBV7-7 and TRBJ2-3): GAGVSQSPRYKVTKRGQDVTLRCDPISSHATLYWYQQALGQGPEFLTYFNYEAQPDKSGLPSDRFSAERPEGSISTLTIQRTEQRDSAMYRCASSGGLAGTQYFGPGTRLTVL.

V is TRBV4-1 and J is TRBJ2-2; 9 bases are a match to TRBD2. CDR3 length: 16 residues. Per the germline V gene, CDR1 is MGHRA and CDR2 is YSYEKL. V lost 1 base and J lost 4; bases outside the gene matches: 4. The CDR3 nucleotides read TGCGCCAGCAGCCAAGGTAGCGGGGGAATCACCGGGGAGCTGTTTTTT. This gives the protein CASSQGSGGITGELFF.